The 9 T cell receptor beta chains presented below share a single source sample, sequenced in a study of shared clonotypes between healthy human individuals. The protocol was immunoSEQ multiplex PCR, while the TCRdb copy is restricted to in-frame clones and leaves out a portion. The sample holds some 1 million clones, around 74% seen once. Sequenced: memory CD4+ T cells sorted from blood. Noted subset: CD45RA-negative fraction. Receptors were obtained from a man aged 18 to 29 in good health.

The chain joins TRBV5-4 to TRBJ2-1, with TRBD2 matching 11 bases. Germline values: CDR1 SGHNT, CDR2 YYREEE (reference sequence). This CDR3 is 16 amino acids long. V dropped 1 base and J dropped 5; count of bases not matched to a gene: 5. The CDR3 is CASSLQSSGGNNEQFF. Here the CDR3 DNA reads TGTGCCAGCAGCTTGCAGTCTAGCGGGGGGAACAATGAGCAGTTCTTC.

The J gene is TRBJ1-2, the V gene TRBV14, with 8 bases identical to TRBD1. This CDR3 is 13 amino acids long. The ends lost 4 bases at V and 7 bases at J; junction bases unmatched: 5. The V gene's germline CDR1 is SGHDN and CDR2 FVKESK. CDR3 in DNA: TGTGCCAGCAGCCCTGGGACAGGTGGTGGCTACACCTTC. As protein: CASSPGTGGGYTF.

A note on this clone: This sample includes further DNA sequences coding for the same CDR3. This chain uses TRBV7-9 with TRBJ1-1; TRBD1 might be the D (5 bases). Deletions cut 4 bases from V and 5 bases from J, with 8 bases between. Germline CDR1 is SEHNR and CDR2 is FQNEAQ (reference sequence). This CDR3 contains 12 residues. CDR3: CASSWGGTEAFF. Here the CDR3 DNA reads TGTGCCAGCAGCTGGGGGGGTACTGAAGCTTTCTTT. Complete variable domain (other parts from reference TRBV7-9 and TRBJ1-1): DTGVSQNPRHKITKRGQNVTFRCDPISEHNRLYWYRQTLGQGPEFLTYFQNEAQLEKSRLLSDRFSAERPKGSFSTLEIQRTEQGDSAMYLCASSWGGTEAFFGQGTRLTVV.

CDR3 protein: CASSPSPGTYEQYF. CDR3 sequence (DNA): TGCGCCAGCAGCCCCTCGCCGGGGACCTACGAGCAGTACTTC. The chain is built from TRBV5-1 and TRBJ2-7, with D maybe TRBD2 (5 bases). The V end was cut by 4 bases, the J end by 2 bases, with 13 bases between. The CDR3 length is 14 residues. Germline loops: CDR1 SGHRS, CDR2 YFSETQ.

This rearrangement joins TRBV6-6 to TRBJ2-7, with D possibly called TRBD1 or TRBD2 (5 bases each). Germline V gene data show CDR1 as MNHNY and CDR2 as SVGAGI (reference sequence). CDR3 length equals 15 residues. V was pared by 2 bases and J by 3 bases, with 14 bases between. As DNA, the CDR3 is TGTGCCAGCAGTTACCCCCTGGCGAGGGGCTACGAGCAGTACTTC. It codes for CASSYPLARGYEQYF.

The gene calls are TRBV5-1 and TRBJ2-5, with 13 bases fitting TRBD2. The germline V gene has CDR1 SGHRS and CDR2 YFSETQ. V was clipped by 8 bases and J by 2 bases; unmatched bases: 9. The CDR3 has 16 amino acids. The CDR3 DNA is TGCGCCAGTATACCGGGACTAGCGGGGAGACAAGAGACCCAGTACTTC. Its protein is CASIPGLAGRQETQYF.

The CDR3 coding sequence is TGTGCCAGCTCACCAGCGCGGGACTTAGTCCACGAGCAGTACTTC. This codes for CASSPARDLVHEQYF. The chain uses TRBV18 and TRBJ2-7; D is perhaps TRBD2 (6 bases). Germline V gene lookup returns CDR1 KGHSH and CDR2 LQKENI. V was pared by 2 bases and J by 5 bases, with 16 bases between. The CDR3 is made up of 15 amino acids.

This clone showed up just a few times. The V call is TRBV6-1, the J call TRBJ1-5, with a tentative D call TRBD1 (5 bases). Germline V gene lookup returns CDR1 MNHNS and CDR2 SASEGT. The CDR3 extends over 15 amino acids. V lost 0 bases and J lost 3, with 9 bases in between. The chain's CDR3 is CASSEAPGFNQPQHF. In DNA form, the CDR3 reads TGTGCCAGCAGTGAAGCACCAGGGTTCAATCAGCCCCAGCATTTT.

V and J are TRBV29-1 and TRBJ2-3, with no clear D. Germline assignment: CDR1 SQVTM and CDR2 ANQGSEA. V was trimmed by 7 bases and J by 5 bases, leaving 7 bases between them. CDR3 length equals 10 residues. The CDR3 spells CSGKGDTQYF. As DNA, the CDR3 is TGCAGCGGTAAAGGAGATACGCAGTATTTT.